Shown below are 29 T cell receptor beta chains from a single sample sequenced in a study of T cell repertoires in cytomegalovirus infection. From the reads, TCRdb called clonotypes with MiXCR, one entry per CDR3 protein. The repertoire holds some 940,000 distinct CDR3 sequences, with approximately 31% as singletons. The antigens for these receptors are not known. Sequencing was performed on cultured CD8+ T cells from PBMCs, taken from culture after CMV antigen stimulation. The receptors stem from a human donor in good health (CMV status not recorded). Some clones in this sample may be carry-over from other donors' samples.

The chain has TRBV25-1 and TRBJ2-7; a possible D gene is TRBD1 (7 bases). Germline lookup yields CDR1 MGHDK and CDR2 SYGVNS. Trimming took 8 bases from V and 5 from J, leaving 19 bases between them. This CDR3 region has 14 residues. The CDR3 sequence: CASGPPTGRNEQYF. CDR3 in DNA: TGTGCCAGCGGCCCCCCGACAGGGAGGAACGAGCAGTACTTC.

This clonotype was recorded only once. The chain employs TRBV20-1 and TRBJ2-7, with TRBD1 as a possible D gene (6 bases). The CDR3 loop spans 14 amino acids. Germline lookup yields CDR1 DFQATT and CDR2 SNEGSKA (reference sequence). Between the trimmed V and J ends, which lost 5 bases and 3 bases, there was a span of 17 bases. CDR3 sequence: CSAGGPIGDYEQYF. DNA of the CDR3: TGCAGTGCTGGGGGCCCTATAGGAGACTACGAGCAGTACTTC.

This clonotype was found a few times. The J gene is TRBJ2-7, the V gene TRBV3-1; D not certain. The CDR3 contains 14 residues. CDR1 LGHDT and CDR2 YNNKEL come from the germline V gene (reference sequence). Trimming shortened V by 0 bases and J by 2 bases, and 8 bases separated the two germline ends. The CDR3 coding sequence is TGTGCCAGCAGCCAAGATTGGCAGGCCTACGAGCAGTACTTC. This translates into CASSQDWQAYEQYF.

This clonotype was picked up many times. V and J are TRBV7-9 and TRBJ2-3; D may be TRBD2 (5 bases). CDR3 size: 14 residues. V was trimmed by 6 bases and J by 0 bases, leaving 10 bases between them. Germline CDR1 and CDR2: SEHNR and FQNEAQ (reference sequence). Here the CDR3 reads CASRGGSSTDTQYF. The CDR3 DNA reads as TGTGCCAGCAGAGGAGGTTCTAGCACAGATACGCAGTATTTT.

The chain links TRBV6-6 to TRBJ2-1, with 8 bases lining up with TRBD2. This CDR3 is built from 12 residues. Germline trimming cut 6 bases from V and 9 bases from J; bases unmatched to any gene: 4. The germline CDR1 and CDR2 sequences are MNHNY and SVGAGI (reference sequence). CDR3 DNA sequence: TGTGCCAGCAGCAACGGGGGGGGTGAGCAGTTCTTC. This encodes CASSNGGGEQFF.

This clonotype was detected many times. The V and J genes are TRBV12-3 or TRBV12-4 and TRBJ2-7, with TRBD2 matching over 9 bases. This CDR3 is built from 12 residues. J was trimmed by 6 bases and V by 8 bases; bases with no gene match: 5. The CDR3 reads CASGSGRSEQYF. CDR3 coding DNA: TGTGCCAGCGGAAGCGGGAGGAGCGAGCAGTACTTC.

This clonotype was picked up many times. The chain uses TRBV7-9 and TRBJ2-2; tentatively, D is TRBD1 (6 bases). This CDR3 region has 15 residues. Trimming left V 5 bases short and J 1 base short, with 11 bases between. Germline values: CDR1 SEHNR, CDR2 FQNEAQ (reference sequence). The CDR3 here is CASSKRTVNTGELFF. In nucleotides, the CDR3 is TGTGCCAGCAGCAAGCGGACAGTGAACACCGGGGAGCTGTTTTTT.

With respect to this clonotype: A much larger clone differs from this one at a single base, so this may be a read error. The CDR3 DNA is TGTGCCAGCAACATGACCGGGACCGACAATGAGCAGTTCTTC. Translating gives CASNMTGTDNEQFF. The chain employs TRBV7-8 and TRBJ2-1; either TRBD1 or TRBD2 may supply D (5 bases each). The V end was cut by 7 bases, the J end by 5 bases, with 15 bases between. Germline CDR1 SGHVS, CDR2 FQNEAQ. This CDR3 has 14 residues.

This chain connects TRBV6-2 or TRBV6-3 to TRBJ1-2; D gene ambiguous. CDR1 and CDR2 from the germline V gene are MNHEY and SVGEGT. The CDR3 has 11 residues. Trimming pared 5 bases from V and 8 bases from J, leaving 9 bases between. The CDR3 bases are TGTGCCAGCAGTGATCCTCTAGGCTACACCTTC. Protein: CASSDPLGYTF.

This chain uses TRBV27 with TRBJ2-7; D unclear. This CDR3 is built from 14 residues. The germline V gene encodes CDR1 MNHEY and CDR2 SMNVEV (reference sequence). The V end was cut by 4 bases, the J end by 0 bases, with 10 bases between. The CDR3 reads CASSSRPFSYEQYV. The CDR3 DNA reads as TGTGCCAGCAGTTCGCGCCCTTTCTCCTACGAGCAGTACGTC.

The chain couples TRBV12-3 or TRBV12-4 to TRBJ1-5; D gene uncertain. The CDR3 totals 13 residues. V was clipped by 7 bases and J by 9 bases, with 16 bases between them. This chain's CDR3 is CASTPGVNGPQHF. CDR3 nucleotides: TGTGCCAGCACCCCCGGGGTAAATGGGCCCCAGCATTTT.

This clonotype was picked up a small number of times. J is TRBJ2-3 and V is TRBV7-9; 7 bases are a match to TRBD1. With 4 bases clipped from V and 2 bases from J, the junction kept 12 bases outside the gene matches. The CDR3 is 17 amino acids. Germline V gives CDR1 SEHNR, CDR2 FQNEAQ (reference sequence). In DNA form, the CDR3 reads TGTGCCAGCAGCTACACCACAGGGGCCTTTTTCACAGATACGCAGTATTTT. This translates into CASSYTTGAFFTDTQYF.

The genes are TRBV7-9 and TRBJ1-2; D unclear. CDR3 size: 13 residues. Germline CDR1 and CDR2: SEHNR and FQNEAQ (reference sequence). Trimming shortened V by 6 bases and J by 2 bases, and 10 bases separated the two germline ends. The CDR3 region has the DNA TGTGCCAGCAGACGGACGGTAAACTATGGCTACACCTTC. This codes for CASRRTVNYGYTF.

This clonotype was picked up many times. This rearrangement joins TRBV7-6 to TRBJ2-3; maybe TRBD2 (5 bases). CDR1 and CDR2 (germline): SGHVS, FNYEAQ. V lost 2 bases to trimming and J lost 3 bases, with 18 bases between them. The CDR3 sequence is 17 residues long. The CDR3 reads CASSLILSGEPTDTQYF. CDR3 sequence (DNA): TGTGCCAGCAGCTTAATCTTATCCGGGGAGCCTACAGATACGCAGTATTTT.

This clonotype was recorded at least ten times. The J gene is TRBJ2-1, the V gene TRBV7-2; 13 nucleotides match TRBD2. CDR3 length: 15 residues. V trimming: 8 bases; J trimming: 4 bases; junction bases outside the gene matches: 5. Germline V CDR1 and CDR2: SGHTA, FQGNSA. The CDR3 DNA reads TGTGCCAGCCACTTACTAGCGGGGGGGTACAATGAGCAGTTCTTC. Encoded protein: CASHLLAGGYNEQFF.

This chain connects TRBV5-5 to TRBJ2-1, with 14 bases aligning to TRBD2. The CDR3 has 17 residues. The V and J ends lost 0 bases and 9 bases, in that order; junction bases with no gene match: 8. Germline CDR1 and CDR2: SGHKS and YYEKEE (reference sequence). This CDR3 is CASSLGLAGGHRGEQFF. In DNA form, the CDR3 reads TGTGCCAGCAGCTTGGGACTAGCGGGGGGGCATCGAGGTGAGCAGTTCTTC.

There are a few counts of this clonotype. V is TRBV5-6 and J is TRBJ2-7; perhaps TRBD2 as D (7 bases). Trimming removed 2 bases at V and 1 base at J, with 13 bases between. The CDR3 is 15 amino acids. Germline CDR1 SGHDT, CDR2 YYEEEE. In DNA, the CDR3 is TGTGCCAGCAGCTTACGGCGGGGGCCGTCCTACGAGCAGTACTTC. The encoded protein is CASSLRRGPSYEQYF.

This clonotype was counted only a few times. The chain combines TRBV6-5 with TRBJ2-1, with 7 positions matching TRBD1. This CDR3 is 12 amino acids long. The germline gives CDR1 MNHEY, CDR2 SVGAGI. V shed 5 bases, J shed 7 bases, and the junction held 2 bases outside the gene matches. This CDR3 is CASSAQGNEQFF. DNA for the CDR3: TGTGCCAGCAGTGCACAGGGGAATGAGCAGTTCTTC.

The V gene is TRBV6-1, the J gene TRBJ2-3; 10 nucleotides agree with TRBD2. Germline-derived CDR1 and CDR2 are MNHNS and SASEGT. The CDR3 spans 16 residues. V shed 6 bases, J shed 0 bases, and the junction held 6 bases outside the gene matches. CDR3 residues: CASRSSGGWSTDTQYF. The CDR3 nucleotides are TGTGCCAGCAGATCTAGCGGGGGCTGGAGCACAGATACGCAGTATTTT.

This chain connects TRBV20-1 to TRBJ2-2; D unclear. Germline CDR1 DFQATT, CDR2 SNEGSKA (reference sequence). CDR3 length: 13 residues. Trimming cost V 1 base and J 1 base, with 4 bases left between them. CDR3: CSARAVNTGELFF. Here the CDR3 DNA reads TGCAGTGCTAGAGCCGTGAACACCGGGGAGCTGTTTTTT.

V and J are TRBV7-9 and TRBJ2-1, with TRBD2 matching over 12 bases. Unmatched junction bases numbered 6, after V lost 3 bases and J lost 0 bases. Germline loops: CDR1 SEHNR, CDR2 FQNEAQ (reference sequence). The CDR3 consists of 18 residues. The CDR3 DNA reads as TGTGCCAGCAGCTTTCCTAGCGGGGGGGACAGCTCCTACAATGAGCAGTTCTTC. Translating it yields CASSFPSGGDSSYNEQFF.

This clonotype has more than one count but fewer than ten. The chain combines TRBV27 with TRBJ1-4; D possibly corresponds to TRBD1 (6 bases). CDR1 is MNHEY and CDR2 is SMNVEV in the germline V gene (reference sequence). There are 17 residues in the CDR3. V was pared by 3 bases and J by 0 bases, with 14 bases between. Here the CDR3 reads CASSFSPGQATNEKLFF. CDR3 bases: TGTGCCAGCAGTTTTTCCCCGGGACAAGCAACTAATGAAAAACTGTTTTTT.

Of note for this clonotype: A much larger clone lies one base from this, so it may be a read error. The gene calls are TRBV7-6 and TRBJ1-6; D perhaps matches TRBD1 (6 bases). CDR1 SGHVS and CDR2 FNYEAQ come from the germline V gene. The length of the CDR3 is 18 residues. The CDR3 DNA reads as TGTGCCAACAGCCCTTTGCTTACAGGAACAGGGTACAATTCACCCCTCCACTTT. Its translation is CANSPLLTGTGYNSPLHF.

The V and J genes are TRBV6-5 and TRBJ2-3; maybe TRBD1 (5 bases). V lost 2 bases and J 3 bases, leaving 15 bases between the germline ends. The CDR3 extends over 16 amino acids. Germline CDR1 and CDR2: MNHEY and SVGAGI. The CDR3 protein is CASSYLAGMETDTQYF. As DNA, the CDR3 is TGTGCCAGCAGTTACCTTGCAGGGATGGAGACAGATACGCAGTATTTT.

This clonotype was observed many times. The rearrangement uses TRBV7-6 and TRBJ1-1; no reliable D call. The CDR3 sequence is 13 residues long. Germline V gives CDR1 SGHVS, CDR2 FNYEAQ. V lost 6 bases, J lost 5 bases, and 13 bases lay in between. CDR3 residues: CASSPERDTEAFF. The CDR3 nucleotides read TGTGCCAGCAGTCCAGAGCGGGATACTGAAGCTTTCTTT.

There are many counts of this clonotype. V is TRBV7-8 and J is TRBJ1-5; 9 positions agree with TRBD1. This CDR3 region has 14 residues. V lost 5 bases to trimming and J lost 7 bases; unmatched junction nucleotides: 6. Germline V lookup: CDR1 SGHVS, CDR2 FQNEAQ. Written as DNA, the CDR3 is TGTGCCAGCAGCATTACAGGGGGCGAACAGCCCCAGCATTTT. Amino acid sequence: CASSITGGEQPQHF.

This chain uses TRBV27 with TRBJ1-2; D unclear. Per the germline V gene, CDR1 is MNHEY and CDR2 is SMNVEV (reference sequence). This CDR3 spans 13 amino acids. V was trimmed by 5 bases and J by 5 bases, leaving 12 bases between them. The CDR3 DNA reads TGTGCCAGCAGTCATTACGACGGGTATGGCTACACCTTC. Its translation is CASSHYDGYGYTF.

Here the CDR3 DNA reads TGTGCCAGCAGTAAAGGGGCTAGAGAGGAGACCCAGTACTTC. Protein product: CASSKGAREETQYF. This sequence joins TRBV12-3 or TRBV12-4 and TRBJ2-5; D is perhaps TRBD1 (5 bases). V lost 5 bases and J lost 5, with 15 bases in between. CDR3 length equals 14 residues.

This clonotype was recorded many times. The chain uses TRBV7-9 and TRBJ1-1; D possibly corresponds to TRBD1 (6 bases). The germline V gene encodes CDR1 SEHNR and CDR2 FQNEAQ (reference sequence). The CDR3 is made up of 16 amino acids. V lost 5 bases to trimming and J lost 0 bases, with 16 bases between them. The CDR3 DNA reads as TGTGCCAGCAGCGGGAAACAGGGAGTGTTGAACACTGAAGCTTTCTTT. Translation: CASSGKQGVLNTEAFF.